A single sample is the source of the 21 T cell receptor beta chains below, sequenced in a study of blood T cell repertoires in COVID-19 (TCRdb year 2020). Receptor amplification or capture employed the immunoSEQ multiplex PCR assay. What TCRdb holds here is the immuneACCESS table cut down to in-frame rearrangements. Part of the clones is not present; checked against another copy, under half of the missing clones reflect an unresolved V gene, and the others are unexplained. This sample lists approximately 190,000 clones; around four fifths were detected once. About a fifth of the sample is taken by the ten largest. Sequencing was done on a sample of peripheral blood. The receptors originated from a human donor in a cohort sampled during active COVID-19.

This clone was seen a few times. The genes are TRBV5-1 and TRBJ2-7, with 8 bases that match TRBD1. Germline assignment: CDR1 SGHRS and CDR2 YFSETQ. There are 15 residues in the CDR3. The ends lost 7 bases at V and 0 bases at J; junction bases unmatched: 9. The CDR3 here is CASQTGTGLSYEQYF. In nucleotides, the CDR3 is TGCGCCAGCCAAACCGGGACAGGTCTCTCCTACGAGCAGTACTTC. Full variable domain (outside the CDR3, taken from reference TRBV5-1 and TRBJ2-7): KAGVTQTPRYLIKTRGQQVTLSCSPISGHRSVSWYQQTPGQGLQFLFEYFSETQRNKGNFPGRFSGRQFSNSRSEMNVSTLELGDSALYLCASQTGTGLSYEQYFGPGTRLTVT.

The chain has TRBV14 and TRBJ2-5, with a weak D call TRBD1 (5 bases). V was clipped by 1 base and J by 1 base, with 16 bases between them. Germline CDR1 is SGHDN and CDR2 is FVKESK. The CDR3 contains 17 residues. This CDR3 reads CASSQGVTRQIQETQYF. The CDR3 bases are TGTGCCAGCAGCCAAGGGGTGACTCGACAGATCCAAGAGACCCAGTACTTC.

This chain uses TRBV28 with TRBJ1-1; D remains unclear. Trimming left V 8 bases short and J 7 bases short, with 14 bases between. This CDR3 is built from 12 residues. CDR1 MDHEN and CDR2 SYDVKM come from the germline V gene. The CDR3 DNA follows: TGTGCCAGCCACGCTGGAGGAAATGAAGCTTTCTTT. As protein: CASHAGGNEAFF.

The chain is built from TRBV11-2 and TRBJ1-1, with unresolved D. CDR3 length: 14 residues. Trimming cost V 3 bases and J 1 base, with 9 bases left between them. Germline assignment: CDR1 SGHAT and CDR2 FQNNGV. CDR3 sequence (DNA): TGTGCCAGCAGCTTTTCCAGAGGGAACACTGAAGCTTTCTTT. Amino acid sequence: CASSFSRGNTEAFF.

This clone was seen a single time. The chain carries TRBV7-3 and TRBJ2-6; no firm D call. Germline values: CDR1 SGHTA, CDR2 FQGTGA. Trimming cost V 5 bases and J 2 bases, with 7 bases left between them. This CDR3 contains 14 residues. CDR3 nucleotide sequence: TGTGCCAGCAGCCTTCTTCCTGGGGCCAACGTCCTGACTTTC. Its protein product is CASSLLPGANVLTF.

Turning to this clone: The identical CDR3 is also encoded by other nucleotide sequences in the sample. This chain joins TRBV5-1 and TRBJ2-7; 10 bases align to TRBD2. V dropped 0 bases and J dropped 4; count of bases not matched to a gene: 4. This CDR3 is built from 15 residues. CDR1 is SGHRS and CDR2 is YFSETQ in the germline V gene. The CDR3 protein is CASSLGASGSYEQYF. CDR3 DNA: TGCGCCAGCAGCTTGGGAGCTAGCGGGAGTTACGAGCAGTACTTC. Based on the CDR3 plus reference TRBV5-1 and TRBJ2-7, the full variable domain is KAGVTQTPRYLIKTRGQQVTLSCSPISGHRSVSWYQQTPGQGLQFLFEYFSETQRNKGNFPGRFSGRQFSNSRSEMNVSTLELGDSALYLCASSLGASGSYEQYFGPGTRLTVT.

This sequence joins TRBV11-1 and TRBJ1-4, with D possibly TRBD1 on 6 matching bases. Germline CDR1 reads SGHAT; CDR2 reads FQDESV (reference sequence). The CDR3 covers 13 residues. V was trimmed by 3 bases and J by 8 bases, leaving 10 bases between them. CDR3 region: CASSFNGQEKLFF. The CDR3 DNA follows: TGTGCCAGCAGCTTTAACGGACAGGAAAAACTGTTTTTT.

The chain links TRBV27 to TRBJ2-7, with D perhaps TRBD1 (6 bases). CDR3 length: 14 residues. Germline V gene lookup returns CDR1 MNHEY and CDR2 SMNVEV (reference sequence). Trimming pared 6 bases from V and 2 bases from J, leaving 14 bases between. The CDR3 reads CASRHFDRPYEQYF. The DNA for the CDR3 is TGTGCCAGCAGACACTTCGACAGGCCCTACGAGCAGTACTTC.

The gene calls are TRBV7-9 and TRBJ1-1; possible D gene TRBD1, 6 bases. The V end lost 2 bases, the J end lost 5 bases, and 9 bases lay between the germline ends. This CDR3 spans 13 amino acids. Germline-derived CDR1 and CDR2 are SEHNR and FQNEAQ (reference sequence). The CDR3 DNA sequence: TGTGCCAGCAGCTTAACGCAGGGGACTGAAGCTTTCTTT. Its translation: CASSLTQGTEAFF.

This clone was seen more than once but under ten times. V usage is TRBV27 and J usage is TRBJ1-5; D is undetermined. Trimming removed 1 base at V and 4 bases at J, with 14 bases between. Germline V CDR1 and CDR2: MNHEY, SMNVEV (reference sequence). The CDR3 is made up of 16 amino acids. The CDR3 DNA is TGTGCCAGCAGTTTATATATCCCGACGGGGAATCAGCCCCAGCATTTT. Protein sequence: CASSLYIPTGNQPQHF.

This clone was observed a few times. The genes are TRBV10-1 and TRBJ1-6; tentatively, D is TRBD1 (6 bases). This CDR3 contains 15 residues. Trimming left V 3 bases short and J 7 bases short, with 13 bases between. Germline V lookup: CDR1 WNHNN, CDR2 SYGVQD (reference sequence). CDR3 DNA: TGCGCCAGCAGTGACTACCCCCAGGGGAATTCACCCCTCCACTTT. Its translation: CASSDYPQGNSPLHF.

The chain combines TRBV15 with TRBJ1-1, with 10 bases that match TRBD1. The germline gives CDR1 LNHNV, CDR2 YYDKDF (reference sequence). V dropped 3 bases and J dropped 5; count of bases not matched to a gene: 3. The length of the CDR3 is 14 residues. For the CDR3, the DNA is TGTGCCACCAGCAGGGACAGGGGGGGGACTGAAGCTTTCTTT. Amino acid sequence: CATSRDRGGTEAFF.

This chain connects TRBV15 to TRBJ2-7; 8 nucleotides line up with TRBD1. Germline-derived CDR1 and CDR2 are LNHNV and YYDKDF (reference sequence). After removal of 0 bases from V and 2 bases from J, the junction contained 3 bases not matched to a gene. The CDR3 totals 15 residues. CDR3 loop: CATSRDGTGPYEQYV. The CDR3 DNA sequence: TGTGCCACCAGCAGAGATGGGACAGGCCCCTACGAGCAGTACGTC.

The chain has TRBV6-1 and TRBJ1-6; the D is unclear. Trimming took 1 base from V and 7 from J, leaving 5 bases between them. There are 13 residues in the CDR3. CDR1 and CDR2 (germline): MNHNS, SASEGT. The CDR3 DNA is TGTGCCAGCAGTGAAGGGAGGAATTCACCCCTCCACTTT. Translation: CASSEGRNSPLHF.

This rearrangement joins TRBV18 to TRBJ2-3; tentative D call: TRBD1 (6 bases). CDR1 KGHSH and CDR2 LQKENI come from the germline V gene. V lost 2 bases, J lost 6 bases, and 15 bases lay in between. CDR3 length: 15 amino acids. This CDR3 is CASSPRAGVWDTQYF. The DNA for the CDR3 is TGTGCCAGCTCACCAAGGGCAGGGGTCTGGGATACGCAGTATTTT. The full variable domain, its missing parts supplied by reference TRBV18 and TRBJ2-3, is NAGVMQNPRHLVRRRGQEARLRCSPMKGHSHVYWYRQLPEEGLKFMVYLQKENIIDESGMPKERFSAEFPKEGPSILRIQQVVRGDSAAYFCASSPRAGVWDTQYFGPGTRLTVL.

The V and J genes are TRBV4-1 and TRBJ2-3, with D hard to call. This CDR3 comprises 15 residues. Germline CDR1 reads MGHRA; CDR2 reads YSYEKL. Trimming took off 1 base at V and 0 bases at J, with 8 bases between the two ends. The CDR3: CASSQAWPSTDTQYF. CDR3 nucleotide sequence: TGCGCCAGCAGCCAAGCTTGGCCTAGCACAGATACGCAGTATTTT.

The rearrangement links TRBV19 to TRBJ2-5; 9 bases agree with TRBD2. J lost 4 bases, V lost 3 bases, and 3 bases had no gene match. This CDR3 has 14 amino acids. Germline V gives CDR1 LNHDA, CDR2 SQIVND (reference sequence). CDR3 sequence (DNA): TGTGCCAGTAGTATCAGGACTAGCGCAGAGACCCAGTACTTC. Its protein is CASSIRTSAETQYF.

This clone appeared a few times. The genes are TRBV28 and TRBJ1-2; maybe TRBD1 (5 bases). This CDR3 is built from 16 residues. The germline V gene has CDR1 MDHEN and CDR2 SYDVKM. V was trimmed by 7 bases and J by 4 bases, leaving 22 bases between them. CDR3 region: CASTPPGLGPLYGYTF. Here the CDR3 DNA reads TGTGCCAGCACCCCGCCGGGACTAGGGCCCCTCTATGGCTACACCTTC.

The V and J genes are TRBV5-4 and TRBJ1-1, with TRBD1 matching over 8 bases. The CDR3 sequence is 20 residues long. V shed 0 bases and J 0 bases; nucleotides not matched to a gene: 16. In germline, CDR1 is SGHNT, CDR2 YYREEE (reference sequence). The CDR3 sequence: CASSLAPTGTGLTMNTEAFF. The CDR3 nucleotides read TGTGCCAGCAGCTTGGCCCCGACCGGGACAGGTCTAACTATGAACACTGAAGCTTTCTTT.

The chain uses TRBV7-8 and TRBJ2-2; possibly TRBD2 for D (5 bases). In germline, CDR1 is SGHVS, CDR2 FQNEAQ. The CDR3 has 13 amino acids. V shed 3 bases and J shed 10 bases, with 12 bases lying between them. In DNA, the CDR3 is TGTGCCAGCAGCTTTAACAGACTAACGGAGCTGTTTTTT. Its protein product is CASSFNRLTELFF. Using reference TRBV7-8 and TRBJ2-2 for the parts outside the CDR3, the full variable domain is GAGVSQSPRYKVAKRGQDVALRCDPISGHVSLFWYQQALGQGPEFLTYFQNEAQLDKSGLPSDRFFAERPEGSVSTLKIQRTQQEDSAVYLCASSFNRLTELFFGEGSRLTVL.

The chain is built from TRBV19 and TRBJ2-1; TRBD1 matches at 8 bases. The trim removed 4 bases at V and 7 bases at J, leaving 15 bases unmatched. Germline-derived CDR1 and CDR2 are LNHDA and SQIVND (reference sequence). This CDR3 is built from 17 residues. In DNA form, the CDR3 reads TGTGCCAGTAGTAACCCTGCTTGGACAGGGACGAAAAATGAGCAGTTCTTC. Translation gives CASSNPAWTGTKNEQFF.